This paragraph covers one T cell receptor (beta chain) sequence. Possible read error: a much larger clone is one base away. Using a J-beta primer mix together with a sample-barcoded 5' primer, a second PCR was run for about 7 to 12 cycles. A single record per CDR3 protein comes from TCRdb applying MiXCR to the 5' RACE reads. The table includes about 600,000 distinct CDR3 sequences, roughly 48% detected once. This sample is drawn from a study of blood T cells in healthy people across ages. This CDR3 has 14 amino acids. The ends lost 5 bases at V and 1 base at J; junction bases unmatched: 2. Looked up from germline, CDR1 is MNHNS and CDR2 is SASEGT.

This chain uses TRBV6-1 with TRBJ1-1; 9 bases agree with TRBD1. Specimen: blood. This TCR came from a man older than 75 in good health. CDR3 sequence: CASSKDRGNTEAFF. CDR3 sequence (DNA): TGTGCCAGCAGTAAGGACAGGGGGAACACTGAAGCTTTCTTT.